This TCR beta chain was sequenced for a study of control samples from healthy donors and cancer patients. Sequenced by immunoSEQ multiplex PCR; TCRdb stores in-frame clones only, minus some. The sample yields 95,000 to 110,000 clones, approximately 90% seen once. This CDR3 spans 11 amino acids. V lost 6 bases to trimming and J lost 6 bases, with 7 bases between them. CDR1 and CDR2 (germline): MNHEY, SVGAGI. Sequencing used PBMCs. The rearrangement joins TRBV6-5 to TRBJ2-3; possibly TRBD1 for D (5 bases). This sequence was found in a man in his 60s with lung cancer. DNA of the CDR3: TGTGCCAGCAGGGGGCTGGATACGCAGTATTTT. It encodes CASRGLDTQYF.